Below are 16 T cell receptor beta chains sequenced from a single sample in a study of T cells in Graves' hyperthyroidism and ophthalmopathy. Researchers amplified the TCR beta CDR3 regions from RNA transcripts. The HTBI primer set served for first-round RT-PCR of the TCR CDR3. TCRdb reprocessed the multiplex PCR reads with MiXCR, giving one entry per CDR3 protein. The top ten clones hold around 7% of a sample with approximately 600,000 distinct CDR3 sequences, 14% of them seen once. The sample consisted of blood. These receptors originate from a woman between 18 and 29 years old with Graves' ophthalmopathy.

This clonotype was observed many times. The chain is built from TRBV20-1 and TRBJ2-1, with 13 positions matching TRBD2. J was trimmed by 0 bases and V by 1 base; bases with no gene match: 0. The CDR3 totals 16 residues. Per the germline V gene, CDR1 is DFQATT and CDR2 is SNEGSKA (reference sequence). CDR3 nucleotides: TGCAGTGCTAGAGGGACTAGCGGGAGCTCCTACAATGAGCAGTTCTTC. This translates into CSARGTSGSSYNEQFF.

This clonotype was seen a handful of times. The genes are TRBV6-1 and TRBJ2-2; TRBD2 matches at 16 bases. Germline assignment: CDR1 MNHNS and CDR2 SASEGT. The V and J ends lost 3 bases and 0 bases, in that order; junction bases with no gene match: 1. The CDR3 spans 18 residues. In nucleotides, the CDR3 is TGTGCCAGCAGTGAGGGACTAGCGGGAGGGCCGAACACCGGGGAGCTGTTTTTT. This encodes CASSEGLAGGPNTGELFF.

This clonotype was counted at least ten times. V and J are TRBV12-5 and TRBJ1-5; maybe TRBD1 (5 bases). V gave up 6 bases and J gave up 4 bases, with 10 bases separating them. The CDR3 sequence is 13 residues long. Germline V lookup: CDR1 LGHNT, CDR2 FRNRAP. The DNA for the CDR3 is TGTGCTAGTGGCGCAGGGTCAAATCAGCCCCAGCATTTT. Amino acid sequence: CASGAGSNQPQHF.

This chain links TRBV6-5 with TRBJ2-7, with D possibly TRBD2 on 6 matching bases. The germline V and J ends were trimmed by 2 bases and 7 bases, with 12 bases remaining between them. CDR3 length: 13 residues. From germline, CDR1 is MNHEY and CDR2 SVGAGI. The CDR3 here is CASSYGEAWEQYF. For the CDR3, the DNA is TGTGCCAGCAGTTACGGGGAGGCCTGGGAGCAGTACTTC.

In this sample, this clonotype turned up a few times. The rearrangement joins TRBV9 to TRBJ2-1, with a possible D match to TRBD1 (6 bases). V gave up 0 bases and J gave up 0 bases, with 10 bases separating them. The germline V gene has CDR1 SGDLS and CDR2 YYNGEE. The CDR3 contains 16 residues. The CDR3 protein is CASSVDQGSSYNEQFF. DNA of the CDR3: TGTGCCAGCAGCGTAGATCAGGGGAGCTCCTACAATGAGCAGTTCTTC.

This clonotype was picked up many times. The chain has TRBV6-1 and TRBJ2-7, with D perhaps TRBD2 (6 bases). Germline-derived CDR1 and CDR2 are MNHNS and SASEGT. V was shortened by 7 bases and J by 3 bases, with 13 bases between the two germline ends. The CDR3 has 13 amino acids. The CDR3 sequence is CASIEEGDYEQYF. The CDR3 nucleotides read TGTGCCAGCATCGAGGAGGGAGACTACGAGCAGTACTTC.

This clonotype was picked up many times. The DNA for the CDR3 is TGCAGTGCCTTCGTGGGTTTGAGCTCCTACAATGAGCAGTTCTTC. It encodes CSAFVGLSSYNEQFF. J is TRBJ2-1 and V is TRBV20-1, with unresolved D. With 6 bases removed from V and 0 bases from J, the gap between germline ends came to 15 bases. Germline V gene lookup returns CDR1 DFQATT and CDR2 SNEGSKA (reference sequence). The CDR3 length is 15 residues.

This clonotype was recorded at least ten times. The CDR3 loop reads CASSLTGVERTGYTF. The CDR3 bases are TGTGCCAGCAGCTTGACAGGGGTCGAACGGACGGGCTACACCTTC. V and J are TRBV5-6 and TRBJ1-2; 7 bases map to TRBD1. The ends lost 1 base at V and 8 bases at J; junction bases unmatched: 11. The CDR3 runs 15 residues. Germline V CDR1 and CDR2: SGHDT, YYEEEE.

This clonotype was seen more than once but under ten times. The chain couples TRBV6-5 to TRBJ1-6; no firm D call. V was pared by 0 bases and J by 0 bases, with 6 bases between. Germline V lookup: CDR1 MNHEY, CDR2 SVGAGI. The CDR3 loop spans 16 amino acids. The CDR3 loop reads CASSYSRSSYNSPLHF. DNA of the CDR3: TGTGCCAGCAGTTACTCCAGAAGCTCCTATAATTCACCCCTCCACTTT.

On this clonotype itself: This may come from a read error, since a much larger clone is one base off. This sequence joins TRBV27 and TRBJ1-2; 12 positions agree with TRBD1. Germline lookup yields CDR1 MNHEY and CDR2 SMNVEV (reference sequence). The CDR3 totals 14 residues. The CDR3 bases are TGTGCCAGCAGTTTAGGGACAGGGGGCAATGGCCACACCTTC. This encodes CASSLGTGGNGHTF.

This clonotype was seen a few times. This chain links TRBV30 with TRBJ2-1, with 10 bases identical to TRBD1. CDR1 and CDR2 (germline): GTSNPN, SVGIG (reference sequence). J was trimmed by 3 bases and V by 5 bases; bases with no gene match: 7. The CDR3 is 15 amino acids. As DNA, the CDR3 is TGTGCCTGGGGGACAGGGGATATCGGCTACAATGAGCAGTTCTTC. Translated: CAWGTGDIGYNEQFF.

There are many counts of this clonotype. The chain combines TRBV28 with TRBJ2-3; either TRBD1 or TRBD2 may supply D (5 bases each). The CDR3 spans 17 residues. Trimming cost V 5 bases and J 0 bases, with 18 bases left between them. The germline V gene encodes CDR1 MDHEN and CDR2 SYDVKM. CDR3 nucleotides: TGTGCCAGCAGTCGGGGCCTAAAGACCCTTAGCACAGATACGCAGTATTTT. Translation gives CASSRGLKTLSTDTQYF.

The chain has TRBV4-2 and TRBJ2-3, with 10 bases matching TRBD2. CDR3 length equals 17 residues. In germline, CDR1 is LGHNA, CDR2 YNFKEQ. J was trimmed by 1 base and V by 1 base; bases with no gene match: 5. As DNA, the CDR3 is TGTGCCAGCAGCCAAGCCTGGCTAGCGGGAGGCACAGATACGCAGTATTTT. This translates into CASSQAWLAGGTDTQYF.

This clonotype has only a few counts. The chain carries TRBV5-1 and TRBJ2-5, with 7 bases lining up with TRBD1. Germline CDR1 and CDR2: SGHRS and YFSETQ. V shed 4 bases, J shed 4 bases, and the junction held 10 bases outside the gene matches. The CDR3 is 15 amino acids. The CDR3 coding sequence is TGCGCCAGCAGCCCGGGGACAGATAGAAGAGAGACCCAGTACTTC. This encodes CASSPGTDRRETQYF.

This clonotype was found many times. At one end, the junction sequence differs from germline, possibly due to a read error. This sequence joins TRBV5-1 and TRBJ1-1, with 8 bases fitting TRBD1. This CDR3 spans 14 amino acids. Looked up from germline, CDR1 is SGHRS and CDR2 is YFSETQ. This CDR3 is CASSLGQANTEAFF. CDR3 DNA sequence: TGTGCCAGCAGCTTGGGACAGGCGAACACTGAAGCTTTCTTT.

This clonotype has only a few counts. The rearrangement joins TRBV20-1 to TRBJ2-3; D is perhaps TRBD1 (5 bases). Trimming took off 6 bases at V and 6 bases at J, with 19 bases between the two ends. The CDR3 runs 14 residues. Germline-derived CDR1 and CDR2 are DFQATT and SNEGSKA (reference sequence). This chain's CDR3 is CSAKSLGAWDTQYF. CDR3 DNA sequence: TGCAGTGCCAAGAGTCTAGGGGCTTGGGATACGCAGTATTTT.